This TCR beta chain was sequenced during a study of blood T cell repertoires in COVID-19. Background on the study: Sources were T cells, B-cell-depleted T cells, or PBMCs; the material itself was cDNA or gDNA.

The CDR3 covers 16 residues. V shed 2 bases and J 4 bases; nucleotides not matched to a gene: 5. CDR1 is LGHDT and CDR2 is YNNKEL in the germline V gene (reference sequence). Clones were read by immunoSEQ multiplex PCR, and TCRdb kept only the in-frame ones, dropping some. The sample records roughly 200,000 clones, more than 70% being singletons. Source material: peripheral blood. This clonotype originated in a woman aged 25 to 39 with acute or convalescent COVID-19. The chain couples TRBV3-1 (or the pseudogene TRBV3-2) to TRBJ2-1, with 10 positions matching TRBD2. The CDR3 DNA follows: TGTGCCAGCAGCCAAAGACTAGCGGGCAATTACAATGAGCAGTTCTTC. This codes for CASSQRLAGNYNEQFF.